The 9 T cell receptor beta chains below come from one sample, sequenced in a study of multiple sclerosis patients with progressive multifocal leukoencephalopathy. Using immunoSEQ multiplex PCR, the repertoire was profiled, and TCRdb retains in-frame clones only, with some absent. This sample yields some 30,000 clones, of which around nine tenths are seen a single time; approximately 1.5% belongs to the top ten. As to time point: before natalizumab initiation. Source material: PBMCs. The receptors come from a human donor with multiple sclerosis.

This clone was seen a single time. J is TRBJ1-2 and V is TRBV19; 10 bases are a match to TRBD1. The CDR3 totals 15 residues. Unmatched junction bases numbered 9, after V lost 5 bases and J lost 6 bases. Germline CDR1 reads LNHDA; CDR2 reads SQIVND (reference sequence). The CDR3 nucleotides read TGTGCCAGTAGTGAAATGACAGGGGGCTTAAATGGCTACACCTTC. Protein product: CASSEMTGGLNGYTF.

This chain links TRBV19 with TRBJ2-5; the D gene is possibly TRBD1 (6 bases). The V gene lost 1 base and the J gene lost 1 base, with 13 bases spanning the gap. CDR1 and CDR2 (germline): LNHDA, SQIVND (reference sequence). The CDR3 contains 16 residues. The CDR3 is CASSIGLGAFQETQYF. The DNA of the CDR3 is TGTGCCAGTAGTATAGGGCTGGGGGCTTTCCAAGAGACCCAGTACTTC.

V is TRBV29-1 and J is TRBJ1-2; possible D gene TRBD1, 5 bases. Between the trimmed V and J ends, which lost 7 bases and 8 bases, there was a span of 14 bases. The CDR3 is 11 residues long. Germline values: CDR1 SQVTM, CDR2 ANQGSEA. CDR3 bases: TGCAGCGCCGGGGCCCGGAAAGGCTACACCTTC. It codes for CSAGARKGYTF.

V gene TRBV28 combines with J gene TRBJ2-7; TRBD2 aligns across 9 bases. Trimming took 3 bases from V and 2 from J; bases not matched to a gene: 8. This CDR3 comprises 16 residues. CDR1 is MDHEN, CDR2 SYDVKM, per germline. CDR3 nucleotides: TGTGCCAGCAGTTTCTCAGGACTAGCGCTAACCTACGAGCAGTACTTC. This encodes CASSFSGLALTYEQYF.

The table lists this clone with a count of one. The chain recombines TRBV6-1 with TRBJ2-7; TRBD2 aligns across 7 bases. This CDR3 is 13 amino acids long. The junction had 5 bases not matched to a gene; V was cut back by 4 bases and J by 5 bases. CDR1 and CDR2 from the germline V gene are MNHNS and SASEGT. The CDR3 region is CASSGGGAHEQYF. The CDR3 nucleotides are TGTGCCAGCAGTGGGGGAGGGGCCCACGAGCAGTACTTC.

CDR3 coding DNA: TGTGCCAGCAGTCGCGACGCGGATGGCTATGGCTACACCTTC. Protein: CASSRDADGYGYTF. The chain recombines TRBV6-1 with TRBJ1-2; D call uncertain. CDR3 size: 14 residues. V was pared by 5 bases and J by 4 bases, with 14 bases between. Germline V lookup: CDR1 MNHNS, CDR2 SASEGT.

The rearrangement links TRBV7-9 to TRBJ1-1; D is unresolved. CDR1 is SEHNR, CDR2 FQNEAQ, per germline (reference sequence). The CDR3 spans 13 residues. Trimming stripped 2 bases from V and 5 bases from J, with 9 bases between. CDR3 bases: TGTGCCAGCAGCTTATCTTCCGGGACTGAAGCTTTCTTT. It yields the protein CASSLSSGTEAFF. The complete variable domain, with remaining parts taken from reference TRBV7-9 and TRBJ1-1, reads DTGVSQNPRHKITKRGQNVTFRCDPISEHNRLYWYRQTLGQGPEFLTYFQNEAQLEKSRLLSDRFSAERPKGSFSTLEIQRTEQGDSAMYLCASSLSSGTEAFFGQGTRLTVV.

The chain carries TRBV7-9 and TRBJ2-1, with a weak D call TRBD2 (5 bases). From germline, CDR1 is SEHNR and CDR2 FQNEAQ (reference sequence). The CDR3 contains 17 residues. Trimming pared 6 bases from V and 6 bases from J, leaving 24 bases between. CDR3 amino acids: CASSPPSGSFRGNEQFF. In DNA, the CDR3 is TGTGCCAGCAGTCCCCCCAGCGGCTCCTTCCGAGGCAATGAGCAGTTCTTC.

The chain uses TRBV5-8 and TRBJ2-7, with a weak D call TRBD2 (5 bases). Germline lookup yields CDR1 SGHTS and CDR2 YDEGEE. There are 15 residues in the CDR3. V lost 2 bases, J lost 4 bases, and 16 bases lay in between. In nucleotides, the CDR3 is TGTGCCAGCAGCTTAGGCTCTGGGAGAGTGTACGAGCAGTACTTC. Protein: CASSLGSGRVYEQYF. Full variable domain (outside the CDR3, taken from reference TRBV5-8 and TRBJ2-7): EAGVTQSPTHLIKTRGQQATLRCSPISGHTSVYWYQQALGLGLQFLLWYDEGEERNRGNFPPRFSGRQFPNYSSELNVNALELEDSALYLCASSLGSGRVYEQYFGPGTRLTVT.